The 26 T cell receptor beta chains below come from one sample, sequenced in a study of graft-versus-host responses after intestinal transplantation. These receptors have no identified antigens. Repertoires were generated with immunoSEQ multiplex PCR, while TCRdb's copy carries only in-frame clones and drops some. The table includes over 90,000 clones, roughly 91% detected once. The material was unstimulated CD4+ T cells sorted from spleen or lymph node cells, obtained before transplant. These receptors originate from a human donor who was the organ donor for an intestinal transplant.

The chain combines TRBV9 with TRBJ2-3, with TRBD1 identical over 7 bases. Germline V lookup: CDR1 SGDLS, CDR2 YYNGEE. CDR3 length: 16 amino acids. The trim removed 3 bases at V and 6 bases at J, leaving 13 bases unmatched. CDR3 coding DNA: TGTGCCAGCAGCGAAAGACAGGGAGAATTGGGGGATACGCAGTATTTT. Encoded protein: CASSERQGELGDTQYF.

The CDR3 DNA follows: TGTGCCAGCAGTGAAGGGGATACCCCCGGTTTCGAGCAGTACTTC. Its protein product is CASSEGDTPGFEQYF. The chain couples TRBV6-4 to TRBJ2-7, with D possibly being TRBD1 (5 bases). The germline V gene encodes CDR1 MRHNA and CDR2 SNTAGT. Trimming took 3 bases from V and 6 from J, leaving 18 bases between them. The CDR3 extends over 15 amino acids.

The chain recombines TRBV21-1 with TRBJ2-7; TRBD1, the table's D call, was not compared with the DNA. TRBV21-1 is an annotated pseudogene. This CDR3 region has 13 residues. Here the CDR3 reads CASGGTGVGEQYF. The CDR3, as DNA: TGTGCCAGCGGGGGGACAGGGGTGGGGGAGCAGTACTTC.

The chain recombines TRBV19 with TRBJ1-6; TRBD1 is a possible D gene (5 bases). This CDR3 has 15 amino acids. The germline V gene has CDR1 LNHDA and CDR2 SQIVND (reference sequence). Trimming cost V 6 bases and J 5 bases, with 14 bases left between them. In DNA, the CDR3 is TGTGCCAGTAGGTCCGGGACGGGGGATAATTCACCCCTCCACTTT. Translated: CASRSGTGDNSPLHF.

The V call is TRBV19, the J call TRBJ1-2; no clear D. Germline CDR1 is LNHDA and CDR2 is SQIVND (reference sequence). The CDR3 is made up of 11 amino acids. V lost 7 bases and J 2 bases, leaving 5 bases between the germline ends. CDR3 loop: CASKRNYGYTF. The DNA of the CDR3 is TGTGCCAGTAAGAGAAACTATGGCTACACCTTC. Filled out from reference TRBV19 and TRBJ1-2, the complete variable domain reads DGGITQSPKYLFRKEGQNVTLSCEQNLNHDAMYWYRQDPGQGLRLIYYSQIVNDFQKGDIAEGYSVSREKKESFPLTVTSAQKNPTAFYLCASKRNYGYTFGSGTRLTVV.

This rearrangement joins TRBV7-8 to TRBJ2-1; D gene ambiguous. The CDR3 contains 16 residues. Trimming took off 1 base at V and 5 bases at J, with 15 bases between the two ends. The germline V gene encodes CDR1 SGHVS and CDR2 FQNEAQ. CDR3 DNA sequence: TGTGCCAGCAGCTTAGTGTCTCCGAGGTCCAACAATGAGCAGTTCTTC. This translates into CASSLVSPRSNNEQFF.

The chain combines TRBV10-3 with TRBJ2-7, with a tentative D call TRBD1 (5 bases). The V end lost 4 bases, the J end lost 1 base, and 14 bases lay between the germline ends. From germline, CDR1 is ENHRY and CDR2 SYGVKD. The CDR3 consists of 15 residues. The DNA for the CDR3 is TGTGCCATCAGTGGGAAGGGGCGGACGTCCTACGAGCAGTACTTC. Translating gives CAISGKGRTSYEQYF.

This clone was seen more than once but under ten times. The CDR3 spells CASSYSNQGSPLHF. The CDR3 bases are TGTGCCAGCAGTTACTCGAATCAGGGATCACCCCTCCACTTT. The chain employs TRBV6-6 and TRBJ1-6; perhaps TRBD1 as D (5 bases). The CDR3 runs 14 residues. V lost 0 bases, J lost 10 bases, and 10 bases lay in between. Germline V lookup: CDR1 MNHNY, CDR2 SVGAGI (reference sequence).

The chain couples TRBV19 to TRBJ2-7; 7 bases agree with TRBD1. V lost 5 bases to trimming and J lost 2 bases; unmatched junction nucleotides: 9. From germline, CDR1 is LNHDA and CDR2 SQIVND (reference sequence). The CDR3 covers 15 residues. CDR3: CASSLLSDRAYEQYF. CDR3 DNA sequence: TGTGCCAGTAGTCTCCTTTCCGACAGGGCCTACGAGCAGTACTTC.

The V and J genes are TRBV7-8 and TRBJ2-7; 11 bases line up with TRBD1. Germline V gene sequence: CDR1 SGHVS, CDR2 FQNEAQ. V gave up 1 base and J gave up 7 bases; unmatched junction bases: 9. This CDR3 is 16 amino acids long. This chain's CDR3 is CASSLVKGQGAGEQYF. The DNA for the CDR3 is TGTGCCAGCAGCTTAGTTAAAGGACAGGGGGCGGGTGAGCAGTACTTC.

The genes are TRBV30 and TRBJ2-7; the D gene is possibly TRBD2 (7 bases). The CDR3 is 13 amino acids. Trimming removed 4 bases from V and 4 bases from J, with 14 bases in between. Germline loops: CDR1 GTSNPN, CDR2 SVGIG (reference sequence). The CDR3 loop reads CAWIPGRGYEQYF. The CDR3 nucleotides read TGTGCCTGGATTCCGGGGAGGGGGTACGAGCAGTACTTC.

V and J are TRBV5-1 and TRBJ1-3; tentatively, D is TRBD1 (5 bases). This CDR3 contains 16 residues. The germline V and J ends were trimmed by 0 bases and 2 bases, with 12 bases remaining between them. Germline V gene lookup returns CDR1 SGHRS and CDR2 YFSETQ. This CDR3 reads CASSLAIGTPGNTIYF. The DNA of the CDR3 is TGCGCCAGCAGCTTGGCTATCGGGACTCCTGGAAACACCATATATTTT.

The chain couples TRBV27 to TRBJ2-1, with D perhaps TRBD2 (6 bases). CDR3 length equals 16 residues. Trimming left V 3 bases short and J 5 bases short, with 17 bases between. Germline V lookup: CDR1 MNHEY, CDR2 SMNVEV (reference sequence). The CDR3 loop reads CASSFRRGATNNEQFF. As DNA, the CDR3 is TGTGCCAGCAGTTTTAGGAGGGGCGCCACGAACAATGAGCAGTTCTTC.

The V gene is TRBV19, the J gene TRBJ2-2, with 10 bases aligning to TRBD2. The CDR3 has 19 amino acids. Germline lookup yields CDR1 LNHDA and CDR2 SQIVND (reference sequence). V was clipped by 3 bases and J by 1 base; unmatched bases: 11. This CDR3 is CASSIPLGVAGGNTGELFF. Here the CDR3 DNA reads TGTGCCAGTAGTATCCCCCTGGGGGTAGCGGGGGGGAACACCGGGGAGCTGTTTTTT. Based on the CDR3 plus reference TRBV19 and TRBJ2-2, the full variable domain is DGGITQSPKYLFRKEGQNVTLSCEQNLNHDAMYWYRQDPGQGLRLIYYSQIVNDFQKGDIAEGYSVSREKKESFPLTVTSAQKNPTAFYLCASSIPLGVAGGNTGELFFGEGSRLTVL.

The chain is built from TRBV9 and TRBJ1-6; tentative D call: TRBD1 (6 bases). Trimming took off 3 bases at V and 11 bases at J, with 15 bases between the two ends. The V gene's germline CDR1 is SGDLS and CDR2 YYNGEE. CDR3 length: 14 amino acids. The CDR3 loop reads CASSGQVLVTPLHF. The CDR3 region has the DNA TGTGCCAGCAGCGGACAGGTTTTGGTGACACCCCTCCACTTT.

This rearrangement joins TRBV2 to TRBJ2-3; TRBD2 matches 11 bases. Germline V CDR1 and CDR2: SNHLY, FYNNEI. The CDR3 has 17 residues. V gave up 3 bases and J gave up 4 bases; unmatched junction bases: 9. In DNA, the CDR3 is TGTGCCAGCAGTGATCTCCTAGCGGGGGGCCTCGCAGATACGCAGTATTTT. Amino acid sequence: CASSDLLAGGLADTQYF.

The rearrangement joins TRBV20-1 to TRBJ1-1; TRBD1 agrees at 8 bases. The CDR3 extends over 11 amino acids. Germline V gene data show CDR1 as DFQATT and CDR2 as SNEGSKA (reference sequence). After removal of 6 bases from V and 10 bases from J, the junction contained 7 bases not matched to a gene. CDR3 in amino acids: CSARQGQGAFF. CDR3 nucleotides: TGCAGTGCCCGACAGGGGCAGGGAGCTTTCTTT.

The chain combines TRBV6-6 with TRBJ2-3, with D possibly TRBD1 on 5 matching bases. The V gene's germline CDR1 is MNHNY and CDR2 SVGAGI (reference sequence). V was pared by 5 bases and J by 4 bases, with 16 bases between. This CDR3 region has 15 residues. In nucleotides, the CDR3 is TGTGCCAGCAGTGATTTAAGGGGTTTGGCAGATACGCAGTATTTT. As protein: CASSDLRGLADTQYF.

The rearrangement uses TRBV4-3 and TRBJ2-5; possibly TRBD1 for D (6 bases). From germline, CDR1 is LGHNA and CDR2 YSLEER. This CDR3 has 15 amino acids. V was shortened by 3 bases and J by 5 bases, with 16 bases between the two germline ends. In DNA form, the CDR3 reads TGCGCCAGCAGCCAGGAAGGACTTCAGGGGGAGACCCAGTACTTC. This codes for CASSQEGLQGETQYF.

The genes are TRBV27 and TRBJ2-7; TRBD1 matches 10 bases. V was clipped by 7 bases and J by 11 bases; unmatched bases: 14. Germline loops: CDR1 MNHEY, CDR2 SMNVEV (reference sequence). The CDR3 spans 14 residues. The CDR3 DNA reads as TGTGCCAGCACCCCAGGACAGGGGGTAGGATCGGAGTACTTC. The encoded protein is CASTPGQGVGSEYF.

The rearrangement joins TRBV5-5 to TRBJ2-5; no definite D call. CDR3 length: 15 residues. V was pared by 0 bases and J by 1 base, with 10 bases between. Germline CDR1 SGHKS, CDR2 YYEKEE (reference sequence). The CDR3 nucleotides read TGTGCCAGCAGCTTGGAACCGCTACGCCAAGAGACCCAGTACTTC. Translated, it gives CASSLEPLRQETQYF.

J is TRBJ2-3 and V is TRBV7-3, with TRBD2 identical over 9 bases. The length of the CDR3 is 15 residues. CDR1 is SGHTA, CDR2 FQGTGA, per germline. The V segment lost 5 bases and the J segment 4 bases; nucleotides outside the gene matches: 7. CDR3 DNA: TGTGCCAGCAGCCCGCGGGGGGGCCGATCAGATACGCAGTATTTT. Its translation: CASSPRGGRSDTQYF.

This clone was found a few times. The chain has TRBV7-3 and TRBJ2-2, with TRBD1 matching 7 bases. The CDR3 sequence is 14 residues long. V shed 2 bases and J 6 bases; nucleotides not matched to a gene: 3. The germline V gene has CDR1 SGHTA and CDR2 FQGTGA. CDR3 bases: TGTGCCAGCAGCTTATACCAGGGGGCCGGGGAGCTGTTTTTT. Residues: CASSLYQGAGELFF.

V usage is TRBV11-2 and J usage is TRBJ2-5, with unresolved D. CDR3 size: 14 residues. The V end lost 1 base, the J end lost 3 bases, and 9 bases lay between the germline ends. Germline loops: CDR1 SGHAT, CDR2 FQNNGV. Written as DNA, the CDR3 is TGTGCCAGCAGCTTAGTTGCTAGAGAAGAGACCCAGTACTTC. This encodes CASSLVAREETQYF.

The V and J genes are TRBV5-1 and TRBJ1-6; D uncertain. CDR1 and CDR2 (germline): SGHRS, YFSETQ. V lost 1 base and J 7 bases, leaving 9 bases between the germline ends. This CDR3 comprises 14 residues. Here the CDR3 reads CASSLREVNSPLHF. CDR3 nucleotides: TGCGCCAGCAGCTTGAGGGAGGTGAATTCACCCCTCCACTTT.

Only one count was recorded for this clone. V is TRBV28 and J is TRBJ2-1; 14 bases are shared with TRBD2. Trimming took 5 bases from V and 3 from J; bases not matched to a gene: 3. The CDR3 totals 16 residues. The germline V gene encodes CDR1 MDHEN and CDR2 SYDVKM. Here the CDR3 reads CASSLGLAGVYNEQFF. CDR3 DNA: TGTGCCAGCAGTCTGGGACTAGCGGGGGTCTACAATGAGCAGTTCTTC.